A selection of T cell receptor beta chains follows, all from one sample in a study of blood T cell repertoires in COVID-19. TCRdb's table, derived via immunoSEQ multiplex PCR, lists solely in-frame clones and lacks some. The sample records 200,000 or so clones, about 85% being singletons. Sequenced sample: PBMCs or T cells enriched from blood (not recorded which). These receptors came from a man between 25 and 39 years old who had recovered from COVID-19. Both conserved end residues are part of each CDR3. Each record gives: clone size, V gene, D gene, J gene, CDR3 protein, CDR3 DNA. A D gene is named only where the DNA matches it firmly. Size tells how often a clone was seen (once, few, many) or the class of an expanded clone, and some rows leave it out.

NA	TRBV3-1/TRBV3-2	NA	TRBJ1-4	CASSQARVSGEKLFF	TGTGCCAGCAGCCAAGCCAGGGTGTCAGGCGAAAAACTGTTTTTT
NA	TRBV27	TRBD2	TRBJ2-1	CASSLLRAGGPDNEQFF	TGTGCCAGCAGTTTATTAAGGGCGGGAGGGCCCGACAATGAGCAGTTCTTC
NA	TRBV18	NA	TRBJ2-1	CASSPPGTSWTDEADEQFF	TGTGCCAGCTCACCACCGGGTACTTCGTGGACAGACGAGGCGGATGAGCAGTTCTTC
NA	TRBV3-1/TRBV3-2	TRBD2	TRBJ2-3	CASTREGDTQYF	TGTGCCAGCACCCGGGAGGGAGATACGCAGTATTTT
NA	TRBV5-8	TRBD1	TRBJ1-1	CASSVTTGSTEAFF	TGTGCCAGCAGCGTCACGACAGGGAGCACTGAAGCTTTCTTT
NA	TRBV5-1	TRBD2	TRBJ2-1	CASNTGTSGGEQFF	TGCGCCAGCAATACCGGGACTAGCGGTGGTGAGCAGTTCTTC
NA	TRBV30	NA	TRBJ2-4	CAWSQKEVAKNIQYF	TGTGCCTGGAGTCAAAAGGAGGTGGCCAAAAACATTCAGTACTTC
NA	TRBV6-2/TRBV6-3	TRBD1	TRBJ1-1	CASSPTGVEAFF	TGTGCCAGCAGTCCCACAGGGGTCGAAGCTTTCTTT
NA	TRBV4-3	NA	TRBJ2-3	CASSLGLIWTDTQYF	TGCGCCAGCAGCCTGGGCCTCATCTGGACAGATACGCAGTATTTT
once	TRBV28	TRBD1	TRBJ1-1	CASSGGGGKAEAFF	TGTGCCAGCAGCGGAGGAGGGGGCAAGGCTGAAGCTTTCTTT
NA	TRBV6-5	TRBD2	TRBJ2-7	CASSYPTSGRHEQYF	TGTGCCAGCAGTTACCCGACTAGCGGGAGGCACGAGCAGTACTTC
once	TRBV14	NA	TRBJ1-2	CASSQENRVNYGYTF	TGTGCCAGCAGCCAAGAGAACAGGGTGAACTATGGCTACACCTTC
NA	TRBV28	NA	TRBJ1-3	CASSLSGNTIYF	TGTGCCAGCAGTCTGAGCGGAAACACCATATATTTT
NA	TRBV6-1	NA	TRBJ1-5	CASSGPPGGVGDQPQHF	TGTGCCAGCAGTGGACCGCCCGGGGGGGTAGGGGACCAGCCCCAGCATTTT
once	TRBV27	NA	TRBJ2-3	CASSLVVTGSDTQYF	TGTGCCAGCAGTTTAGTAGTGACGGGATCAGATACGCAGTATTTT
NA	TRBV5-4	TRBD1	TRBJ1-6	CASSRGDSDSPLHF	TGTGCCAGCAGTCGAGGGGACAGCGACTCACCCCTCCACTTT
NA	TRBV5-4	TRBD2	TRBJ2-1	CASSRTSGLSSYNEQFF	TGTGCCAGCAGCCGGACTAGCGGGTTGAGCTCCTACAATGAGCAGTTCTTC
NA	TRBV5-1	NA	TRBJ2-7	CASSLGALLQSYEQYF	TGCGCCAGCAGCTTGGGGGCCCTCCTGCAATCCTACGAGCAGTACTTC
NA	TRBV9	NA	TRBJ2-2	CASSVKGISNTGELFF	TGTGCCAGCAGCGTAAAGGGGATTAGTAACACCGGGGAGCTGTTTTTT
NA	TRBV30	TRBD2	TRBJ2-3	CAWSPSGRLTDTQYF	TGTGCCTGGAGCCCTAGCGGGAGGCTTACAGATACGCAGTATTTT
once	TRBV6-5	TRBD1	TRBJ1-5	CASSLQGYQPQHF	TGTGCCAGCAGTTTACAGGGGTATCAGCCCCAGCATTTT
NA	TRBV18	NA	TRBJ2-7	CASSPNYRVSPSSYEQYF	TGTGCCAGCTCACCAAATTATCGTGTTAGTCCGAGCTCCTACGAGCAGTACTTC
NA	TRBV9	NA	TRBJ2-5	CASSPQILLEPGAQYF	TGTGCCAGCAGCCCCCAAATTCTGTTGGAGCCCGGTGCCCAGTACTTC
NA	TRBV5-4	TRBD1	TRBJ1-2	CASSPRDSAFSYGYTF	TGTGCCAGCAGCCCGCGGGACAGCGCATTCTCCTATGGCTACACCTTC
NA	TRBV3-1/TRBV3-2	TRBD2	TRBJ2-7	CASSPTSGRRYEQYF	TGTGCCAGCAGCCCCACTAGCGGGAGACGATACGAGCAGTACTTC
NA	TRBV24-1	TRBD1	TRBJ2-7	CATIIAGTGNFF	TGTGCCACCATCATCGCCGGGACAGGAAATTTCTTC
NA	TRBV13	NA	TRBJ2-2	CASSLGRRGKNTGELFF	TGTGCCAGCAGCTTAGGCCGGCGCGGAAAGAACACCGGGGAGCTGTTTTTT
NA	TRBV29-1	TRBD1	TRBJ1-2	CSVARDRDYGYTF	TGCAGCGTTGCCCGGGACAGAGATTATGGCTACACCTTC
NA	TRBV19	NA	TRBJ2-7	CASSNAGYSYEQYF	TGTGCCAGTAGTAATGCAGGATACTCCTACGAGCAGTACTTC
NA	TRBV7-9	TRBD2	TRBJ2-1	CASSSGLAGGSSYNEQFF	TGTGCCAGCAGCTCGGGACTAGCGGGAGGGAGCTCCTACAATGAGCAGTTCTTC
once	TRBV28	TRBD2	TRBJ2-1	CASSLYNSGGPLNEQFF	TGTGCCAGCAGTTTATATAACTCGGGAGGGCCTCTCAATGAGCAGTTCTTC
once	TRBV2	NA	TRBJ2-2	CASSEARTGNTGELFF	TGTGCCAGCAGTGAAGCGCGAACGGGGAACACCGGGGAGCTGTTTTTT
NA	TRBV12-1	NA	TRBJ1-2	CASSFPYPTANYGYTF	TGTGCCAGCAGCTTTCCGTACCCGACAGCTAACTATGGCTACACCTTC
NA	TRBV28	NA	TRBJ1-5	CASSFPGENQPQHF	TGTGCCAGCAGTTTCCCAGGTGAGAATCAGCCCCAGCATTTT
NA	TRBV12-5	NA	TRBJ1-2	CASGLPRLAYGYTF	TGTGCTAGTGGTCTCCCCAGATTGGCCTATGGCTACACCTTC
NA	TRBV28	TRBD1	TRBJ1-6	CASSKGQGAIFVGSPLHF	TGTGCCAGCAGTAAGGGACAGGGGGCAATTTTTGTAGGTTCACCCCTCCACTTT
NA	TRBV5-1	TRBD1	TRBJ2-1	CASSPGQGGNEQFF	TGCGCCAGCAGCCCCGGACAGGGCGGGAATGAGCAGTTCTTC
NA	TRBV19	NA	TRBJ2-5	CASSIGAVKETQYF	TGTGCCAGTAGTATAGGGGCAGTGAAAGAGACCCAGTACTTC
NA	TRBV5-1	NA	TRBJ1-5	CASSAGPRSNQPQHF	TGCGCCAGCAGCGCGGGCCCCAGGAGCAATCAGCCCCAGCATTTT
few	TRBV6-5	NA	TRBJ1-2	CASSFSGEVYGYTF	TGTGCCAGCAGTTTCTCAGGGGAGGTCTATGGCTACACCTTC
NA	TRBV3-1/TRBV3-2	NA	TRBJ2-1	CASSLGQEQFF	TGTGCCAGCAGCCTTGGACAGGAGCAGTTCTTC
NA	TRBV5-1	NA	TRBJ2-7	CASSLVETAEQYF	TGCGCCAGCAGCTTGGTGGAGACGGCCGAGCAGTACTTC
once	TRBV9	TRBD2	TRBJ2-1	CASSVTGGEQFF	TGTGCCAGCAGCGTAACGGGGGGTGAGCAGTTCTTC
once	TRBV25-1	NA	TRBJ2-1	CASTLWQGTYNEQFF	TGTGCCAGCACCCTCTGGCAGGGGACCTACAATGAGCAGTTCTTC
NA	TRBV30	NA	TRBJ2-7	CAWSDRDTTYEQYF	TGTGCCTGGAGTGACCGGGACACAACCTACGAGCAGTACTTC